The rows below give T cell receptor beta chains drawn from one sample of a study of T-cell reconstitution after alpha-beta-depleted transplantation in children. From the PCR reads, TCRdb called clonotypes with MiXCR, one entry per CDR3 protein. The repertoire includes 780,000 or so distinct CDR3 sequences, approximately 15% of them detected once, and around 5% sits in the top ten. The starting material was PBMCs, mostly from graft donor cells, obtained 360 days after TCRalphabeta/CD19-depleted stem cell transplant. Receptors originate from a male patient between 10 and 17 years old who had a stem cell transplant for acute lymphoblastic leukemia, so the T cells may come from the graft donor. Both conserved end residues are part of each CDR3. The D gene is left open where the match is weak. Expanded clones get a size class; other rows say once, few or many, or leave the size out.

D gene	J gene	CDR3 length	clone size	V gene	CDR3 DNA	CDR3 protein
.	TRBJ2-7	14	.	TRBV9	TGTGCCAGCAGCGAGGAGCCCCAGAACTACGAGCAGTACTTC	CASSEEPQNYEQYF
.	TRBJ2-7	15	.	TRBV10-3	TGTGCCATCAGTGAGTCGCGCGGGCTTTCCTACGAGCAGTACTTC	CAISESRGLSYEQYF
.	TRBJ2-1	13	.	TRBV7-7	TGTGCCAGCAGCTCCCCCCCCGGCAATGAGCAGTTCTTC	CASSSPPGNEQFF
TRBD2	TRBJ2-1	15	.	TRBV7-2	TGTGCCAGCAGCCGATCTAGCGGACCCTCACATGAGCAGTTCTTC	CASSRSSGPSHEQFF
TRBD2	TRBJ2-7	15	few	TRBV9	TGTGCCAGCAGCGTGATCGGGACTAGTATTTACGAGCAGTACTTC	CASSVIGTSIYEQYF
.	TRBJ2-7	14	.	TRBV15	TGTGCCACCAGCAGAGGAGATTCCACCAGCGAGCAGTACTTC	CATSRGDSTSEQYF
.	TRBJ2-7	12	few	TRBV29-1	TGCAGCGTTGATGAGGGAGACTACGAGCAGTACTTC	CSVDEGDYEQYF
TRBD1	TRBJ2-5	16	few	TRBV18	TGTGCCAGCTCACCACCTACAGGGGGAATAAAAGAGACCCAGTACTTC	CASSPPTGGIKETQYF
.	TRBJ2-7	15	.	TRBV12-3/TRBV12-4	TGTGCCAGCAGCCAAAGAGGGTACGGCTCCTACGAGCAGTACTTC	CASSQRGYGSYEQYF
TRBD1	TRBJ2-5	13	few	TRBV5-1	TGCGCCAGCAGCTCTGGGGACAGCCGGACCCAGTACTTC	CASSSGDSRTQYF
TRBD1	TRBJ2-7	15	.	TRBV7-6	TGTGCCAGCAGCTTATGGGTTACAGGGGGCTACGAGCAGTACTTC	CASSLWVTGGYEQYF
.	TRBJ2-7	14	few	TRBV29-1	TGCAGCGTGACTAGACTACTTACCCCCTACGAGCAGTACTTC	CSVTRLLTPYEQYF
TRBD2	TRBJ2-1	17	.	TRBV20-1	TGCAGTGCACCTCCAGGACTAGCGCGGACGGAACACAATGAGCAGTTCTTC	CSAPPGLARTEHNEQFF
.	TRBJ1-1	13	many	TRBV27	TGTGCCAGCAGTTTATCGAGGAACGGTGAAGCTTTCTTT	CASSLSRNGEAFF
.	TRBJ2-1	16	many	TRBV4-1	TGCGCCAGCAGCCAGCTGGGACTCACAAACTACAATGAGCAGTTCTTC	CASSQLGLTNYNEQFF
.	TRBJ2-7	13	many	TRBV15	TGTGCCACCAGTAATAAGGGATCCTACGAGCAGTACTTC	CATSNKGSYEQYF
.	TRBJ2-1	12	.	TRBV7-9	TGTGCCAGCAGCCCCATCATGGGACTGGCGTTCTTC	CASSPIMGLAFF
.	TRBJ2-4	15	.	TRBV20-1	TGCAGTGCACCTGGACAGTCCATAGCCAAAAACATTCAGTACTTC	CSAPGQSIAKNIQYF
TRBD2	TRBJ2-3	18	few	TRBV7-8	TGTGCCAGCAGCTCGCCAATTAGACTAGCTTCTAGCACAGATACGCAGTATTTT	CASSSPIRLASSTDTQYF
.	TRBJ2-7	13	.	TRBV4-2	TGTGCCAGCAGCCAAGCGGGCCCCTACGAGCAGTACTTC	CASSQAGPYEQYF
.	TRBJ1-1	13	.	TRBV20-1	TGCAGTGCTAGTACCAGTACTCTAAATGAAGCTTTCTTT	CSASTSTLNEAFF
.	TRBJ1-2	12	many	TRBV29-1	TGCAGCGTTGGGGCCAGCAACTATGGCTACACCTTC	CSVGASNYGYTF
TRBD1	TRBJ1-5	17	few	TRBV20-1	TGCAGTGCTACCATCTACTCAGGGACAGGGTCACGGCAGCCCCAGCATTTT	CSATIYSGTGSRQPQHF
TRBD2	TRBJ2-3	15	few	TRBV6-5	TGTGCCAGCAGTTACTCGACGCTCGGGAGGGATACGCAGTATTTT	CASSYSTLGRDTQYF
.	TRBJ2-5	13	.	TRBV4-1	TGCGCCAGCAGCCAAGCGGTACTGGAGACCCAGTACTTC	CASSQAVLETQYF
.	TRBJ2-1	16	few	TRBV4-1	TGCGCCAGCAGCGGTCGGGGGTTACTTGTCGAGAGGGAGCAGTTCTTC	CASSGRGLLVEREQFF
.	TRBJ2-7	14	many	TRBV15	TGTGCCACCAGCAGAGATTTGAGCTCCTACGAGCAGTACTTC	CATSRDLSSYEQYF
TRBD2	TRBJ2-1	15	.	TRBV24-1	TGTGCCACCAGTGACCTAGCGGAGAGTTACAATGAGCAGTTCTTC	CATSDLAESYNEQFF
.	TRBJ2-7	17	.	TRBV6-1	TGTGCCAGCAGCCTCATGGGCCTAGGACAGAGCTCCTACGAGCAGTACTTC	CASSLMGLGQSSYEQYF
.	TRBJ1-1	15	.	TRBV12-3/TRBV12-4	TGTGCCAGCAGTTACCGCAATGCCAGAGCGACCGAAGCTTTCTTT	CASSYRNARATEAFF
.	TRBJ1-1	16	.	TRBV5-5	TGTGCCAGCAGCTTGGGGTCGTGGAGGGGGAACACTGAAGCTTTCTTT	CASSLGSWRGNTEAFF
TRBD2	TRBJ2-3	18	.	TRBV7-3	TGTGCCAGCAGCCACAGGACTAGCGGGAGAACTAGCACAGATACGCAGTATTTT	CASSHRTSGRTSTDTQYF
.	TRBJ1-6	14	.	TRBV12-3/TRBV12-4	TGTGCCAGCAGTTTAGAACGGCGGCTTGATCCCCTCCACTTT	CASSLERRLDPLHF
.	TRBJ2-7	15	.	TRBV24-1	TGTGCCACCAGTGATCCCGGGACTGCCACCTACGAGCAGTACTTC	CATSDPGTATYEQYF
.	TRBJ1-2	14	.	TRBV9	TGTGCCAGCAGCGTAGCACTTACTAACTATGGCTACACCTTC	CASSVALTNYGYTF
TRBD1	TRBJ1-5	16	few	TRBV4-1	TGCGCCAGCAGCCAAGTAGGAGGGGGCAGTAATCAGCCCCAGCATTTT	CASSQVGGGSNQPQHF
TRBD2	TRBJ2-5	15	few	TRBV5-6	TGTGCCAGCAGCTCGGGACTAGCGGGAGTGAAGACCCAGTACTTC	CASSSGLAGVKTQYF
.	TRBJ2-3	14	few	TRBV7-9	TGTGCCAGCACCCGGGGCCCAGCTACAGATACGCAGTATTTT	CASTRGPATDTQYF
TRBD2	TRBJ2-1	19	.	TRBV20-1	TGCAGTGCTAGGGGGCCCAACCCTAGCGGGAGCCTCCATTACAATGAGCAGTTCTTC	CSARGPNPSGSLHYNEQFF
.	TRBJ2-1	16	.	TRBV6-1	TGTGCCAGCAGTGAGGGCGGCGGGCGGTCCTACAATGAGCAGTTCTTC	CASSEGGGRSYNEQFF
.	TRBJ2-7	12	few	TRBV5-1	TGCGCCAGCACGAACGTCGCCTACGAGCAGTACTTC	CASTNVAYEQYF
.	TRBJ2-7	14	.	TRBV7-9	TGTGCCAGCAGCTTATTCGAAGTCCCCTACGAGCAGTACTTC	CASSLFEVPYEQYF